This T cell receptor (beta chain) comes out of a study of Graves' ophthalmopathy and Graves' hyperthyroidism. Study outcomes and limitations: Discrimination between ophthalmopathy and stable hyperthyroidism by a 13-signature model showed roughly 88% sensitivity and about 80% specificity. Blood also held most thyroid clonotypes expanded above 0.001 frequency.

Remarks on this clonotype: What it recognizes is unknown.

Researchers took RNA transcripts and amplified TCR beta CDR3 regions from them. HTBI primers were used in a first-round RT-PCR, which preceded a second-round multiplex PCR. MiXCR, run by TCRdb on the multiplex PCR reads, gives a single entry per CDR3 protein. Of some 160,000 distinct CDR3 sequences in the sample, 35% to 45% were seen once. The CDR3 has 15 amino acids. CDR1 and CDR2 from the germline V gene are MDHEN and SYDVKM. The germline V and J ends were trimmed by 2 bases and 0 bases, with 8 bases remaining between them. The rearrangement uses TRBV28 and TRBJ1-3, with D perhaps matching TRBD1 (5 bases). Material for sequencing was peripheral blood. This receptor was taken from a man aged 25-40 years with Graves' ophthalmopathy. CDR3 sequence (DNA): TGTGCCAGCAGTTTAGGACAACTCTCTGGAAACACCATATATTTT. Its translation: CASSLGQLSGNTIYF.